This T cell receptor beta chain came from a study of blood T cells in healthy people across ages. Study-level points and caveats: Estimated diversity, derived from one million T cells, was regarded as an underestimate.

Every donor gave 9.5 to 10 milliliters of peripheral blood. Combining a sample-barcoded 5' primer with a J-beta primer mix, a second PCR ran for about 7 to 11 cycles. In TCRdb, the 5' RACE reads were re-called with MiXCR into one record per CDR3 protein. Of about 830,000 distinct CDR3 sequences detected, roughly 60% appear once; the ten largest clones hold 25% to 35%. The germline CDR1 and CDR2 sequences are SEHNR and FQNEAQ (reference sequence). The V and J ends lost 5 bases and 9 bases respectively, with 10 bases between them. This CDR3 region has 11 residues. Remarks on this clonotype: The antigen is not known.

This rearrangement joins TRBV7-9 to TRBJ1-2, with D unresolved. The receptor comes from a man between 25 and 39 years old in good health. Material for sequencing was blood. This CDR3 reads CASSLSLSYTF. The CDR3 nucleotides read TGTGCCAGCAGCCTTTCACTTAGCTACACCTTC.